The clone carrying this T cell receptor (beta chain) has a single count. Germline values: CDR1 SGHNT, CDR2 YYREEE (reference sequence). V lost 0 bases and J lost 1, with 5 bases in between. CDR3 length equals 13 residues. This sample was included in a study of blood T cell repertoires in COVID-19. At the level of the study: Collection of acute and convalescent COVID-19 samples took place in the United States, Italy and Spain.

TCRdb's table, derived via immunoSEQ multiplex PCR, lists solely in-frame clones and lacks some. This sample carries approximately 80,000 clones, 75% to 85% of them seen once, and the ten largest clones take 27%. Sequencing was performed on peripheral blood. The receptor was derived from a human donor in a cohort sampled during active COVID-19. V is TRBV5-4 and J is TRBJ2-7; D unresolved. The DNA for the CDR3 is TGTGCCAGCAGCTTGGACCGGTCCTACGAGCAGTACTTC. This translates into CASSLDRSYEQYF.